This T cell receptor (beta chain) was captured in a study of somatic mutations in cytotoxic T cells in rheumatoid arthritis (dated by TCRdb to between 2016 and 2019). The study in broad terms: A FACSAria II or Sony SH800 was used to flow-sort some V beta antibody-stained T-cell populations at nearly 100% purity, and TCRB sequencing was also done on sorted V beta1+ cells. In newly diagnosed rheumatoid arthritis without treatment, the study examined if expanded CD8+ T-cell clones harbor somatic mutations, relying on TCRB deep sequencing to characterize clonality. TCRB deep sequencing covered over 55 patients with rheumatoid arthritis along with 15 to 20 healthy controls. Patients and controls did not essentially differ in median age, which was nearly identical between the groups.

Genomic DNA underwent TCRB CDR3 sequencing using the immunoSEQ assay. The original pipeline was this. Only productive TCRB rearrangements were included in the analyses. A clone was defined by a unique TCRB CDR3 sequence, and clonality was computed as a productive clonality index based on Shannon entropy. Repertoire overlap between two samples was calculated from the template counts of each clone relative to total templates per sample. V-gene usage from TCRB sequencing and V-gene usage measured by flow cytometry were correlated (Spearman r of about 0.56). In its TCRdb copy, this immuneACCESS table keeps in-frame sequences only and misses some clones. Where compared with another copy, unresolved V genes explain less than half of these, and the others have no known cause. V and J calls and clone size are copied from that table; D and trimming were computed from the DNA. This sample lists some 40,000 clones; about 80% were detected once. The ten largest clones represent around 3% of the sample.

In regard to this clone: Its recognized antigen is unknown. No base quality information exists; no much larger clone differs at one position.

Relative to germline, V is missing 3 bases and J is missing 4 bases, with 0 bases of the junction outside any gene match. From its cysteine to its phenylalanine, the CDR3 spans 15 amino acids. Just CDR3 DNA is preserved here, 45 bases in frame from base 1. CDR1 and CDR2 (SGHDN, FVKESK) derive from the germline V gene. General findings and caveats noted by the study authors: Rheumatoid arthritis patients and age-matched healthy controls did not significantly differ in CD8+ T-cell clonality. Several identical CD8+ TCRB sequences were found in both blood and synovial fluid, and in about an eighth of the 65 patients the largest CD8+ clone exceeded 20% of CD8+ cells. The antigen targets of the expanded CD8+ clones were unknown, and absence from virus-specific databases did not rule out viral specificity. CD8+ clonality increased with age in patients (Spearman r ~ 0.5) but not in healthy controls. No adjustment for multiple comparisons was made for the slight TRBV07 underrepresentation in patients.

Buffy coats from around 20 blood donors served as healthy controls, a group that was about 60% female with a median age of about 60 years (range roughly 21-75). Positive magnetic bead selection on an AutoMACS was used to isolate CD4+ and CD8+ cells, with flow cytometry used to check purity. Isolation of peripheral blood mononuclear cells was done through Ficoll-Paque PLUS density gradient separation. DNA was extracted from CD4-enriched, CD8-enriched or PBMC samples with Nucleospin Tissue or Tissue XS kits and quantified with a Qubit 2.0 fluorometer. The chain was built from TRBV14 and TRBJ2-3, and 14 bases in between align with TRBD2. The receptor's source is a man in his forties or fifties in good health. Sequencing input: CD8+ T cells sorted from blood. The bases read TGTGCCAGCAGCCAGACTAGCGGGAGGGCAGATACGCAGTATTTT. It codes for CASSQTSGRADTQYF.